This T cell receptor beta chain was sequenced in a study of T-cell reconstitution after alpha-beta-depleted transplantation in children. Study-level findings and limits: For some patients, TCRbeta diversity was high at day 60 because of recipient T cells and thymic progenitors that survived. Approximately two months post-transplant, alpha-beta T cells reportedly originated from several hundred expanded graft clones. After one year, T-cell counts and TCRbeta diversity mostly came from new T cells.

It was with unique molecular identifiers that the TCRbeta library was prepared. TCRdb passed the PCR reads through MiXCR, listing each CDR3 protein once. The sample holds 98,000 or so distinct CDR3 sequences, more than 20% seen once. Between the trimmed V and J ends, which lost 0 bases and 4 bases, there was a span of 15 bases. The germline V gene encodes CDR1 DFQATT and CDR2 SNEGSKA (reference sequence). There are 15 residues in the CDR3. With regard to this clonotype: Its matching antigen is unknown.

The V call is TRBV20-1, the J call TRBJ1-2; D is unresolved. The clonotype comes from a boy between 2 and 15 years old with acute lymphoblastic leukemia, due to receive a stem cell transplant. Sequencing was performed on PBMCs, taken before TCRalphabeta/CD19-depleted stem cell transplant. CDR3: CSARDPNSETYGYTF. DNA for the CDR3: TGCAGTGCTAGAGATCCTAACAGCGAAACCTATGGCTACACCTTC.